Each of the 25 T cell receptor beta chains below was sequenced from the same sample in a study of blood T cell repertoires in COVID-19. The method was immunoSEQ multiplex PCR; TCRdb's version includes in-frame clones alone and lacks a portion of them. The sample lists 300,000 to 500,000 clones; 88% were seen once. The sequenced sample consisted of PBMCs or T cells enriched from blood (not recorded which). These receptors were taken from a woman between 35 and 50 years old with acute COVID-19.

The chain recombines TRBV19 with TRBJ1-4; TRBD1 matches 10 bases. The CDR3 sequence is 16 residues long. The junction had 8 bases not matched to a gene; V was cut back by 3 bases and J by 7 bases. CDR1 and CDR2 (germline): LNHDA, SQIVND (reference sequence). This CDR3 is CASSMGRDRGVEKLFF. CDR3 DNA: TGTGCCAGTAGTATGGGTCGGGACAGGGGAGTTGAAAAACTGTTTTTT.

This sequence joins TRBV4-1 and TRBJ2-2; D possibly corresponds to TRBD1 (5 bases). The CDR3 covers 15 residues. The germline V and J ends were trimmed by 0 bases and 1 base, with 6 bases remaining between them. Per the germline V gene, CDR1 is MGHRA and CDR2 is YSYEKL. The chain's CDR3 is CASSQDGQNTGELFF. The CDR3 DNA is TGCGCCAGCAGCCAAGACGGACAGAACACCGGGGAGCTGTTTTTT.

DNA for the CDR3: TGCGCCAGCAGCCAAGATCCCGCAGCAGATACGCAGTATTTT. Translating gives CASSQDPAADTQYF. The chain recombines TRBV4-1 with TRBJ2-3; D ambiguous. Germline CDR1 reads MGHRA; CDR2 reads YSYEKL. This CDR3 comprises 14 residues. V lost 0 bases and J lost 4, with 8 bases in between.

V gene TRBV30 combines with J gene TRBJ1-2; a weak D match, TRBD1 (5 bases). The V and J ends lost 3 bases and 4 bases respectively, with 12 bases between them. CDR1 is GTSNPN and CDR2 is SVGIG in the germline V gene (reference sequence). The CDR3 covers 13 residues. The CDR3: CAWRENRLYGYTF. The CDR3 DNA is TGTGCCTGGAGGGAGAACAGGCTCTATGGCTACACCTTC.

The V call is TRBV18, the J call TRBJ2-6; TRBD2 agrees at 7 bases. Germline CDR1 is KGHSH and CDR2 is LQKENI. J gave up 0 bases and V 4 bases, and 3 bases lay outside the gene matches. This CDR3 has 16 amino acids. The CDR3 region has the DNA TGTGCCAGCTCACTCAGCGGGAACTCTGGGGCCAACGTCCTGACTTTC. It yields the protein CASSLSGNSGANVLTF.

The chain recombines TRBV14 with TRBJ2-7, with D perhaps matching TRBD1 (6 bases). V dropped 4 bases and J dropped 5 bases, with 15 bases sitting between them. The CDR3 is 14 amino acids. Germline lookup yields CDR1 SGHDN and CDR2 FVKESK. DNA for the CDR3: TGTGCCAGCAGCCCCCTAGGGGGTCGTAACGAGCAGTACTTC. Translating gives CASSPLGGRNEQYF.

This chain joins TRBV24-1 and TRBJ2-2, with a weak D call TRBD2 (6 bases). This CDR3 is 18 amino acids long. CDR1 is KGHDR and CDR2 is SFDVKD in the germline V gene. V dropped 1 base and J dropped 0 bases, with 14 bases sitting between them. CDR3 DNA sequence: TGTGCCACCAGTGATTTTAGAAGGACTATGGCGAACACCGGGGAGCTGTTTTTT. Protein sequence: CATSDFRRTMANTGELFF.

The chain combines TRBV29-1 with TRBJ2-7; D gene unclear. The V end was cut by 5 bases, the J end by 0 bases, with 5 bases between. CDR3 length: 11 amino acids. Germline-derived CDR1 and CDR2 are SQVTM and ANQGSEA. The DNA for the CDR3 is TGCAGCGTTTCCAACTCCTACGAGCAGTACTTC. Amino acids: CSVSNSYEQYF.

The chain links TRBV30 to TRBJ1-1; D is unresolved. V was cut by 1 base and J by 7 bases, with 16 bases left in between. The CDR3 covers 14 residues. Germline values: CDR1 GTSNPN, CDR2 SVGIG (reference sequence). The CDR3 protein is CAWSALSETDEAFF. CDR3 sequence (DNA): TGTGCCTGGAGTGCTCTCTCGGAGACCGATGAAGCTTTCTTT.

The rearrangement joins TRBV7-8 to TRBJ2-2; 11 bases agree with TRBD2. Germline V gene data show CDR1 as SGHVS and CDR2 as FQNEAQ. The CDR3 sequence is 16 residues long. With 4 bases clipped from V and 4 bases from J, the junction kept 5 bases outside the gene matches. CDR3 in DNA: TGTGCCAGCAGCTCCAATAGCGGGGGGGCCACCGGGGAGCTGTTTTTT. It is translated as CASSSNSGGATGELFF.

The chain couples TRBV10-2 to TRBJ2-7; no clear D gene. Trimming took 2 bases from V and 3 from J, leaving 8 bases between them. The CDR3 covers 13 residues. The germline CDR1 and CDR2 sequences are WSHSY and SAAADI. CDR3 sequence reads: CASSETRSYEQYF. The CDR3, as DNA: TGCGCCAGCAGTGAGACTCGAAGCTACGAGCAGTACTTC.

The sample holds one count of this clone. This chain joins TRBV5-4 and TRBJ1-1; TRBD1 matches 9 bases. The CDR3 is made up of 15 amino acids. CDR1 is SGHNT, CDR2 YYREEE, per germline (reference sequence). V lost 6 bases and J lost 1; bases outside the gene matches: 7. CDR3 region: CASTSQDRGNTEAFF. CDR3 nucleotide sequence: TGTGCCAGCACATCCCAGGACAGGGGGAACACTGAAGCTTTCTTT.

This clone was seen ten or more times. This sequence joins TRBV18 and TRBJ2-7; TRBD1 is a possible D gene (6 bases). V lost 3 bases and J 6 bases, leaving 15 bases between the germline ends. CDR3 size: 14 residues. The germline V gene encodes CDR1 KGHSH and CDR2 LQKENI. CDR3 loop: CASSPQQGGGEQYF. CDR3 bases: TGTGCCAGCTCACCGCAACAGGGCGGAGGCGAGCAGTACTTC.

The V call is TRBV7-9, the J call TRBJ2-7; maybe TRBD2 (6 bases). Germline V CDR1 and CDR2: SEHNR, FQNEAQ (reference sequence). Trimming shortened V by 5 bases and J by 6 bases, and 11 bases separated the two germline ends. This CDR3 spans 12 amino acids. The CDR3 DNA reads as TGTGCCAGCAGCACTGGGACTGGCGAGCAGTACTTC. Amino acid sequence: CASSTGTGEQYF.

This clone showed up just once. V and J are TRBV5-1 and TRBJ2-2; 13 bases align to TRBD2. J gave up 6 bases and V 0 bases, and 5 bases lay outside the gene matches. The CDR3 totals 17 residues. The germline V gene has CDR1 SGHRS and CDR2 YFSETQ. The CDR3 loop reads CASSLGLAGGVAGELFF. In nucleotides, the CDR3 is TGCGCCAGCAGCTTGGGACTAGCGGGGGGAGTCGCCGGGGAGCTGTTTTTT.

This chain links TRBV5-5 with TRBJ1-1, with D possibly being TRBD1 (6 bases). With 4 bases removed from V and 2 bases from J, the gap between germline ends came to 9 bases. Germline CDR1 reads SGHKS; CDR2 reads YYEKEE (reference sequence). This CDR3 region has 13 residues. CDR3 bases: TGTGCCAGCAGCCTACAGGGCAACACTGAAGCTTTCTTT. It encodes CASSLQGNTEAFF.

V gene TRBV29-1 combines with J gene TRBJ2-7, with 9 bases identical to TRBD1. The V gene end was trimmed by 3 bases and the J gene end by 3 bases; junction bases not matched to a gene: 3. This CDR3 region has 13 residues. The germline V gene encodes CDR1 SQVTM and CDR2 ANQGSEA. The CDR3 region is CSVEGQGVYEQYF. In nucleotides, the CDR3 is TGCAGCGTTGAGGGACAGGGAGTCTACGAGCAGTACTTC.

The chain joins TRBV6-5 to TRBJ2-7, with 7 bases matching TRBD1. The germline CDR1 and CDR2 sequences are MNHEY and SVGAGI. CDR3 length: 13 amino acids. V shed 6 bases, J shed 5 bases, and the junction held 7 bases outside the gene matches. CDR3 DNA sequence: TGTGCCAGCAGAACCGACAGGGCTCACGAGCAGTACTTC. Translating gives CASRTDRAHEQYF.

The V and J genes are TRBV25-1 and TRBJ1-1, with 9 nucleotides matching TRBD1. From germline, CDR1 is MGHDK and CDR2 SYGVNS. This CDR3 contains 14 residues. V was pared by 2 bases and J by 10 bases, with 8 bases of the junction left unmatched. CDR3 in amino acids: CASSEGGQGIGAFF. Written as DNA, the CDR3 is TGTGCCAGCAGTGAAGGGGGACAGGGTATTGGAGCTTTCTTT.

This chain links TRBV18 with TRBJ1-1, with D hard to call. Trimming pared 6 bases from V and 1 base from J, leaving 18 bases between. The CDR3 contains 16 residues. Germline assignment: CDR1 KGHSH and CDR2 LQKENI. CDR3 DNA sequence: TGTGCCAGCTCCCTAGGAATAGCGGGAGCGAACACTGAAGCTTTCTTT. Translation gives CASSLGIAGANTEAFF.

This clone was counted only a few times. The chain carries TRBV20-1 and TRBJ1-4; TRBD1 is a possible D gene (6 bases). The V and J ends lost 0 bases and 13 bases respectively, with 9 bases between them. This CDR3 has 11 amino acids. Germline V gene sequence: CDR1 DFQATT, CDR2 SNEGSKA (reference sequence). The CDR3: CSARDRGGLFF. CDR3 DNA sequence: TGCAGTGCTAGAGATAGGGGGGGACTGTTTTTT.

This chain uses TRBV5-4 with TRBJ1-1, with a tentative D call TRBD1 (6 bases). Trimming took 0 bases from V and 4 from J, leaving 13 bases between them. The CDR3 contains 15 residues. The germline V gene encodes CDR1 SGHNT and CDR2 YYREEE (reference sequence). CDR3 region: CASSLAGGIGTEAFF. DNA of the CDR3: TGTGCCAGCAGCTTGGCTGGGGGCATCGGCACTGAAGCTTTCTTT.

The chain recombines TRBV30 with TRBJ2-3, with D possibly TRBD1 on 5 matching bases. Between the trimmed V and J ends, which lost 4 bases and 6 bases, there was a span of 11 bases. The CDR3 covers 12 residues. Germline V gives CDR1 GTSNPN, CDR2 SVGIG (reference sequence). CDR3 nucleotides: TGTGCCTGGAATAGGGGTTGGGATACGCAGTATTTT. This translates into CAWNRGWDTQYF.

This sequence joins TRBV20-1 and TRBJ1-1; 7 bases align to TRBD1. The trim removed 6 bases at V and 7 bases at J, leaving 5 bases unmatched. Germline CDR1 DFQATT, CDR2 SNEGSKA (reference sequence). The CDR3 loop spans 11 amino acids. CDR3 nucleotides: TGCAGTGCAACGGGACAGTATGAAGCTTTCTTT. It is translated as CSATGQYEAFF.

The gene calls are TRBV29-1 and TRBJ2-2; 9 bases align to TRBD2. This CDR3 has 15 amino acids. Unmatched junction bases numbered 8, after V lost 4 bases and J lost 5 bases. Germline V gives CDR1 SQVTM, CDR2 ANQGSEA. The CDR3 reads CSVGSAGGTTGELFF. CDR3 nucleotide sequence: TGCAGCGTTGGGTCGGCGGGGGGGACGACCGGGGAGCTGTTTTTT.